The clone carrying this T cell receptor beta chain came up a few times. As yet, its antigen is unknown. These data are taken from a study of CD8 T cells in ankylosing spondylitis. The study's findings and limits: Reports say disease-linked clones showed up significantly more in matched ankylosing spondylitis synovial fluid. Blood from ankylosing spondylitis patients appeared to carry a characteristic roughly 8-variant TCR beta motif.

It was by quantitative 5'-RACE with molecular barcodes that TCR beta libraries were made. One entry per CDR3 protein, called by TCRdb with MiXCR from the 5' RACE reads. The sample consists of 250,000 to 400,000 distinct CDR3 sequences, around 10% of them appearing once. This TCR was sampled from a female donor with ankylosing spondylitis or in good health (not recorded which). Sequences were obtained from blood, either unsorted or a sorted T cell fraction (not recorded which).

CDR3 bases: TGTGCCAGCAGCTCCCCACTACCACTAGCGGGATCCTACGAGCAGTACTTC. Amino acid sequence: CASSSPLPLAGSYEQYF. V is TRBV7-9 and J is TRBJ2-7; 10 bases match TRBD2. Trimming took 4 bases from V and 1 from J; bases not matched to a gene: 10. This CDR3 is built from 17 residues. Germline lookup yields CDR1 SEHNR and CDR2 FQNEAQ (reference sequence). The complete variable domain, with remaining parts taken from reference TRBV7-9 and TRBJ2-7, reads DTGVSQNPRHKITKRGQNVTFRCDPISEHNRLYWYRQTLGQGPEFLTYFQNEAQLEKSRLLSDRFSAERPKGSFSTLEIQRTEQGDSAMYLCASSSPLPLAGSYEQYFGPGTRLTVT.